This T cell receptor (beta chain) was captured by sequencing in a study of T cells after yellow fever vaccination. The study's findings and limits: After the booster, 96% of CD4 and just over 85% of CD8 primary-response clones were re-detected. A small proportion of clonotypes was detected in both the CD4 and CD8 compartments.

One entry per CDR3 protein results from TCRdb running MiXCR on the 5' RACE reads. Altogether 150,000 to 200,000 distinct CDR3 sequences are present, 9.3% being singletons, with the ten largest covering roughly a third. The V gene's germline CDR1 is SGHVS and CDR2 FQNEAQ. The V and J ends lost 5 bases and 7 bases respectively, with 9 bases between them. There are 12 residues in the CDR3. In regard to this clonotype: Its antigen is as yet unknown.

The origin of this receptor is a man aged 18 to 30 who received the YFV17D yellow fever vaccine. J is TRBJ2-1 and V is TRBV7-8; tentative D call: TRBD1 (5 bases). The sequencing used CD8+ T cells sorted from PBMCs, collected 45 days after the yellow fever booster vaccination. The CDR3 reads CASSLRVNEQFF. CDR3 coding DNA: TGTGCCAGCAGCCTCAGGGTGAATGAGCAGTTCTTC.